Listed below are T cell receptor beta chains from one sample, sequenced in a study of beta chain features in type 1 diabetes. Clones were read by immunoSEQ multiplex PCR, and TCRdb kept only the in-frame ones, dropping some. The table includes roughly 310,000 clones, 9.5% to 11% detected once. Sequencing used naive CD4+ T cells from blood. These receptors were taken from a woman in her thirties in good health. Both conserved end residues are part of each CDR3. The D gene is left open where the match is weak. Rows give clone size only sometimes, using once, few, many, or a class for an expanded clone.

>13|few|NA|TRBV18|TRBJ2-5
TGTGCCAGCTCACCGTCAGGGGTGGAGACCCAGTACTTC
CASSPSGVETQYF
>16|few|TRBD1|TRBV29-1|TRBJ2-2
TGCAGCGTTCAGACAGGGTTAAGAAGTCGCACCGGGGAGCTGTTTTTT
CSVQTGLRSRTGELFF
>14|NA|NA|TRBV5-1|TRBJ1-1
TGCGCCAGCAGCTATACAGCCCCCGTCGCTGAAGCTTTCTTT
CASSYTAPVAEAFF
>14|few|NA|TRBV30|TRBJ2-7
TGTGCCTGTCTGGAGCTGGGTCGGGGCTACGAGCAGTACTTC
CACLELGRGYEQYF
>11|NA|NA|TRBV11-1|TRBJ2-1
TGTGCCAGCAGCTTCGGTGCTGAGCAGTTCTTC
CASSFGAEQFF
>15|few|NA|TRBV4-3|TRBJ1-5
TGCGCCAGCAGCCTCGAACACGGGAGCAATCAGCCCCAGCATTTT
CASSLEHGSNQPQHF
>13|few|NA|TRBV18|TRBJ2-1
TGTGCCAGCTCACCTTCAGGGCCGAATGAGCAGTTCTTC
CASSPSGPNEQFF
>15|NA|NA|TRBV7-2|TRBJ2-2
TGTGCCAGCAGCTTAGGTGGTCAGGGCGGCGGGGAGCTGTTTTTT
CASSLGGQGGGELFF
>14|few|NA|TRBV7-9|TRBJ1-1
TGTGCCAGCGGTACGGGGAATTTGGACACTGAAGCTTTCTTT
CASGTGNLDTEAFF
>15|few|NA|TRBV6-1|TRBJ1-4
TGTGCCAGCAGTGAAGTCGCGGGTTCTAATGAAAAACTGTTTTTT
CASSEVAGSNEKLFF
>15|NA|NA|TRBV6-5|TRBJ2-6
TGTGCCAGCACCCTAAGCCGTCTCTGGGCCAACGTCCTGACTTTC
CASTLSRLWANVLTF
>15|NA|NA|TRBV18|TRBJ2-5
TGTGCCAGCTCACCAAAAGTAGCTAGAGGGGAGACCCAGTACTTC
CASSPKVARGETQYF
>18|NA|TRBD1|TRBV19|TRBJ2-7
TGTGCCAGTAGTATGGGGACAGGGGCCCTATTGTTCCCCCACGAGCAGTACTTC
CASSMGTGALLFPHEQYF
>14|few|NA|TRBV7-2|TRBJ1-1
TGTGCCAGCAGCCGGCCCGACAAGAACACTGAAGCTTTCTTT
CASSRPDKNTEAFF
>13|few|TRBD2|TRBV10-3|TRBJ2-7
TGTGCCATCAGCGATACTAGCGCGAGCGAGCAGTACTTC
CAISDTSASEQYF
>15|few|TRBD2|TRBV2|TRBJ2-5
TGTGCCAGGGGACTAGCGGGAGGGCTGTCGGAGACCCAGTACTTC
CARGLAGGLSETQYF
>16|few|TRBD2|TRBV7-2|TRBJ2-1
TGTGCCAGCAGCCCAGGGGCAGCGGGAGGGCCATATGAGCAGTTCTTC
CASSPGAAGGPYEQFF
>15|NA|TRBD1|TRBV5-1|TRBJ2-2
TGCGCCAGCAGCCTAAGACAGGGGGGCACCGGGGAGCTGTTTTTT
CASSLRQGGTGELFF
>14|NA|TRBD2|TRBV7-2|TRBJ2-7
TGTGCCAGCACCTTAGCGGGAGGTCTCTACGAGCAGTACTTC
CASTLAGGLYEQYF
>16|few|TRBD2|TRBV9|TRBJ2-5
TGTGCCAGCAGCGTAACTAGCGGGAGGGCCGGAGAGACCCAGTACTTC
CASSVTSGRAGETQYF
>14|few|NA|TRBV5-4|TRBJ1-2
TGTGCCAGCAATATAAAGACAGAAAACTATGGCTACACCTTC
CASNIKTENYGYTF
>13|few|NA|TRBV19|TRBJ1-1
TGTGCCAGTAATACAGGGCGTTACACTGAAGCTTTCTTT
CASNTGRYTEAFF
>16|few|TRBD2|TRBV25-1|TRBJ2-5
TGTGCCAGCAGTGAAGTAAGGGCCGGGGGAGGGGAGACCCAGTACTTC
CASSEVRAGGGETQYF
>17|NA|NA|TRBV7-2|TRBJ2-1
TGTGCCAGCAGCTCGCGGGGGCTAATGGAATCCTACAATGAGCAGTTCTTC
CASSSRGLMESYNEQFF
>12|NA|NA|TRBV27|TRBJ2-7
TGTGCCACCTCCTCGACAGGCTACGAGCAGTACTTC
CATSSTGYEQYF
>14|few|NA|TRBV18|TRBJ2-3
TGTGCCAGCTCACCACGCGGTTCCACAGATACGCAGTATTTT
CASSPRGSTDTQYF